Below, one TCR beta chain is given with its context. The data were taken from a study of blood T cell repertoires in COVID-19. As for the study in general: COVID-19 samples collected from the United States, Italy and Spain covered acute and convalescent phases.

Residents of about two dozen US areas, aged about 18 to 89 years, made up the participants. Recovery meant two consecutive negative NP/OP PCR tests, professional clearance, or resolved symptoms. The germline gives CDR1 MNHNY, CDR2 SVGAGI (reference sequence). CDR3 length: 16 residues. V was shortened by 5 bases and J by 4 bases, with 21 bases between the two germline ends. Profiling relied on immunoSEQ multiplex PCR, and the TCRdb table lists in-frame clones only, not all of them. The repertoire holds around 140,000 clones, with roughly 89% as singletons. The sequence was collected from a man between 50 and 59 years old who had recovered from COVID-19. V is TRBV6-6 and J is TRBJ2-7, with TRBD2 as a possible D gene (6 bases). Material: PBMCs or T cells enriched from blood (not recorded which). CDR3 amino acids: CASSLLAGEAVYEQYV. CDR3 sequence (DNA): TGTGCCAGCAGTCTTCTAGCCGGGGAGGCAGTGTACGAGCAGTACGTC.